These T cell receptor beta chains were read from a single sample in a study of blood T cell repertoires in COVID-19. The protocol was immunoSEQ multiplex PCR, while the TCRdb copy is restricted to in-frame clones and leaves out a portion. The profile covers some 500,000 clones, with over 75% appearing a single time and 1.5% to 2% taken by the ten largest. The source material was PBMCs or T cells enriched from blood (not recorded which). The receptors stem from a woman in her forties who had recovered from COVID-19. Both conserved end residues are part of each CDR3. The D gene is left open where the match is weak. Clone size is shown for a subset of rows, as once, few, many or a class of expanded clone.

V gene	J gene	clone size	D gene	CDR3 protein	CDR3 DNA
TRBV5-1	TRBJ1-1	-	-	CASSLVGTQNTEAFF	TGCGCCAGCAGCTTAGTCGGGACACAGAACACTGAAGCTTTCTTT
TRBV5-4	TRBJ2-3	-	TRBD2	CASSLREGGTDTQYF	TGTGCCAGCAGCTTACGGGAGGGCGGCACAGATACGCAGTATTTT
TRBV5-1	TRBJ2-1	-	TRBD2	CASSSPAGGAYNEQFF	TGCGCCAGCAGCTCTCCAGCGGGAGGCGCTTACAATGAGCAGTTCTTC
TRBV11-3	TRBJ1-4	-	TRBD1	CASSSGTGSYTGREKLFF	TGTGCCAGCAGCTCCGGGACAGGGTCCTATACTGGGAGGGAAAAACTGTTTTTT
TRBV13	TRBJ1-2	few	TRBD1	CASSLKDRERNYGYTF	TGTGCCAGCAGCCTCAAGGACAGGGAGAGAAACTATGGCTACACCTTC
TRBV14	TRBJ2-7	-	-	CASSRSYEQYF	TGTGCCAGCAGTCGCTCCTACGAGCAGTACTTC
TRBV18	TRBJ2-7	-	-	CASSTESYEQYF	TGTGCCAGCTCTACCGAGTCCTACGAGCAGTACTTC
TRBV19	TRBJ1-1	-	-	CASSPQGSHTEAFF	TGTGCCAGTAGTCCCCAGGGGAGTCACACTGAAGCTTTCTTT
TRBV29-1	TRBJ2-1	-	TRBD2	CSVALAGVYNEQFF	TGCAGCGTTGCTCTAGCGGGAGTCTACAATGAGCAGTTCTTC
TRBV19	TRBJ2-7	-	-	CASGPGRAYEQYF	TGTGCCAGTGGTCCGGGGAGAGCCTACGAGCAGTACTTC
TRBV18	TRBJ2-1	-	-	CASSPPDSWGHNEQFF	TGTGCCAGCTCACCGCCGGACAGCTGGGGACACAATGAGCAGTTCTTC
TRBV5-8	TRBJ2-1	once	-	CASSTGLEQFF	TGTGCCAGCAGCACTGGACTAGAGCAGTTCTTC
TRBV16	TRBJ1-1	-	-	CASNLDRNTEAFF	TGTGCCAGCAACCTTGACAGGAACACTGAAGCTTTCTTT
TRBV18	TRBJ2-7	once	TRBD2	CASSTGTSLYEQYF	TGTGCCAGCTCGACCGGGACTAGTCTCTACGAGCAGTACTTC
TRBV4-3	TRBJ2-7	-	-	CASSQDRTGNDYEQYF	TGCGCCAGCAGCCAAGATAGAACAGGGAACGACTACGAGCAGTACTTC
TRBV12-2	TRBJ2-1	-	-	CASRLARTSVRCNEQFF	TGTGCAAGTCGCTTAGCCCGGACTAGCGTCCGATGTAATGAGCAGTTCTTC
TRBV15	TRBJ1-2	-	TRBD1	CATSRRGDSTNYGYTF	TGTGCCACCAGCAGGAGGGGGGACAGTACTAACTATGGCTACACCTTC
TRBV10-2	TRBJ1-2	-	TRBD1	CASSDWTGGNYGYTF	TGCGCCAGCAGCGACTGGACAGGGGGCAACTATGGCTACACCTTC
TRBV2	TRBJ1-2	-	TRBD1	CASRKDREFGYTF	TGTGCCAGCAGGAAAGACAGGGAGTTTGGCTACACCTTC
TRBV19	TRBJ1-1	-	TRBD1	CASSPGQGNGNTEAFF	TGTGCCAGTAGTCCGGGACAGGGAAACGGGAACACTGAAGCTTTCTTT
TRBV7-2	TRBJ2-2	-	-	CASSLGGDTGELFF	TGTGCCAGCAGCTTAGGAGGAGACACCGGGGAGCTGTTTTTT
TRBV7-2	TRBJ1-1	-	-	CASSYGRGFTEAFF	TGTGCCAGCAGCTATGGGAGGGGTTTCACTGAAGCTTTCTTT
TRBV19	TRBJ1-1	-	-	CASSIVGAMNTEAFF	TGTGCCAGTAGTATCGTAGGGGCCATGAACACTGAAGCTTTCTTT
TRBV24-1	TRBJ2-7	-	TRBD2	CATSDLRGDRYEQYF	TGTGCCACCAGTGATTTGCGGGGGGATCGCTACGAGCAGTACTTC
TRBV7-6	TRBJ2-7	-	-	CASSSDTSYEQYF	TGTGCCAGCAGCTCGGACACTTCCTACGAGCAGTACTTC
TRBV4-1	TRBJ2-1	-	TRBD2	CASSQVLAGARYNEQFF	TGCGCCAGCAGCCAAGTCCTAGCGGGAGCTAGGTACAATGAGCAGTTCTTC
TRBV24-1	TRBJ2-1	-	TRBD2	CATSDAGTSGNNEQFF	TGTGCCACCAGTGACGCCGGGACTAGCGGAAACAATGAGCAGTTCTTC
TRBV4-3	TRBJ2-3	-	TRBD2	CASSLAGISTDTQYF	TGCGCCAGCAGTCTAGCGGGAATTAGCACAGATACGCAGTATTTT
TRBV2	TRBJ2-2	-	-	CASTQQGGQYSGELFF	TGTGCCAGCACCCAACAAGGAGGGCAATATAGCGGGGAGCTGTTTTTT
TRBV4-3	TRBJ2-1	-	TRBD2	CASSQEWEREGYNEQFF	TGCGCCAGCAGCCAAGAGTGGGAGCGGGAGGGATACAATGAGCAGTTCTTC
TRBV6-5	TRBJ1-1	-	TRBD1	CASRRTGGEAFF	TGTGCCAGCAGGCGGACAGGGGGAGAAGCTTTCTTT
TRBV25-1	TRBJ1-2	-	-	CASSDTSYGYTF	TGTGCCAGCAGTGACACATCCTATGGCTACACCTTC
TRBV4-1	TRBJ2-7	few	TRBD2	CASSQASGSVYEQYF	TGCGCCAGCAGCCAAGCTAGCGGGAGTGTCTACGAGCAGTACTTC
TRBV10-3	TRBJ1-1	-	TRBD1	CAISAGTGNTEAFF	TGTGCCATCAGTGCCGGGACAGGGAACACTGAAGCTTTCTTT
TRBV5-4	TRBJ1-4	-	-	CASSLGQTSNEKLFF	TGTGCCAGCAGCTTGGGACAGACCAGTAATGAAAAACTGTTTTTT
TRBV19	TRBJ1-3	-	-	CASIDWRENSGNTIYF	TGTGCCAGTATAGATTGGCGGGAAAACTCTGGAAACACCATATATTTT
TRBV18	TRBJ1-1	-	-	CASSPSKGQEDTEAFF	TGTGCCAGCTCACCCAGTAAAGGGCAGGAGGACACTGAAGCTTTCTTT
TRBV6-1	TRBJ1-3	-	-	CASSEPIRSSGNTIYF	TGTGCCAGCAGTGAACCTATACGAAGCTCTGGAAACACCATATATTTT
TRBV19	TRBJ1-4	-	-	CASSAQGNTNEKLFF	TGTGCCAGTAGTGCCCAGGGCAATACTAATGAAAAACTGTTTTTT
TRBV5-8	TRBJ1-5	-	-	CASSPQGQPQHF	TGTGCCAGCAGCCCACAGGGTCAGCCCCAGCATTTT
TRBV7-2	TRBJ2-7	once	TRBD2	CASTPVKGGTKEQYF	TGTGCCAGCACTCCCGTGAAGGGAGGGACGAAAGAGCAGTACTTC
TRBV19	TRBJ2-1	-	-	CASSIYSNNEQFF	TGTGCCAGTAGTATTTACAGCAACAATGAGCAGTTCTTC
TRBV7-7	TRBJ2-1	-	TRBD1	CASSLGTGTGEGYNEQFF	TGTGCTAGCAGCTTAGGGACAGGGACCGGCGAGGGTTACAATGAGCAGTTCTTC
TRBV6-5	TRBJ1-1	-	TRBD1	CASSSYPAGGTEAFF	TGTGCCAGCAGTTCCTATCCGGCAGGGGGCACTGAAGCTTTCTTT
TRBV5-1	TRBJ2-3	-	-	CASSESGSTDTQYF	TGCGCCAGCAGCGAAAGCGGGAGCACAGATACGCAGTATTTT
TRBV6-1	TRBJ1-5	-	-	CASSENFAQPQHF	TGTGCCAGCAGTGAAAACTTTGCGCAGCCCCAGCATTTT
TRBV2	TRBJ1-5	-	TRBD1	CASSEARQGGNQPQHF	TGTGCCAGCAGTGAGGCGAGACAGGGGGGGAATCAGCCCCAGCATTTT
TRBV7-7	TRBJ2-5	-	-	CASSLGQQETQYF	TGTGCCAGCAGCCTAGGACAGCAAGAGACCCAGTACTTC
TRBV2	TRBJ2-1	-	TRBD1	CASRPDRGSLLYNEQFF	TGTGCCAGCAGACCCGACAGGGGAAGTCTCCTCTACAATGAGCAGTTCTTC